Listed here are 22 T cell receptor beta chains from one sample, sequenced in a study of blood T cell repertoires in COVID-19. Clones were sequenced by immunoSEQ multiplex PCR, and TCRdb holds only the in-frame ones, with some missing. This sample has roughly 170,000 clones, with around 84% found just once. The sample comprised peripheral blood. These receptors were taken from a man aged 40-55 years with active or convalescent COVID-19.

This rearrangement joins TRBV28 to TRBJ2-2, with D possibly matching TRBD1 (5 bases). Germline V gives CDR1 MDHEN, CDR2 SYDVKM. Trimming shortened V by 7 bases and J by 6 bases, and 18 bases separated the two germline ends. This CDR3 spans 15 amino acids. The CDR3 nucleotides read TGTGCCAGCATTTTTCAGGGTGGTGCTTCCGGGGAGCTGTTTTTT. Amino acids: CASIFQGGASGELFF.

This clone was seen only once. DNA for the CDR3: TGTGCCAGCAGCTTAGCATTGCGGGGGGGCCAGAATGAGCAGTTCTTC. It yields the protein CASSLALRGGQNEQFF. The chain uses TRBV7-6 and TRBJ2-1, with 9 positions matching TRBD2. Trimming cost V 0 bases and J 7 bases; bases outside gene matches: 7. The CDR3 totals 16 residues. Germline loops: CDR1 SGHVS, CDR2 FNYEAQ.

CDR3 protein: CASSQDYTDTQYF. The CDR3, as DNA: TGTGCCAGCAGCCAGGACTACACAGATACGCAGTATTTT. This chain joins TRBV7-2 and TRBJ2-3; tentatively, D is TRBD2 (6 bases). CDR3 length equals 13 residues. Looked up from germline, CDR1 is SGHTA and CDR2 is FQGNSA. Trimming pared 5 bases from V and 2 bases from J, leaving 8 bases between.

This chain connects TRBV5-1 to TRBJ1-2; D gene unclear. With 1 base removed from V and 1 base from J, the gap between germline ends came to 5 bases. The CDR3 spans 13 residues. Germline CDR1 SGHRS, CDR2 YFSETQ. The CDR3 region has the DNA TGCGCCAGCAGCTTGACAATTAACTATGGCTACACCTTC. The encoded protein is CASSLTINYGYTF.

J is TRBJ1-5 and V is TRBV6-1, with D maybe TRBD1 (6 bases). Germline V gene lookup returns CDR1 MNHNS and CDR2 SASEGT. CDR3 size: 13 residues. Deletions cut 3 bases from V and 7 bases from J, with 10 bases between. The CDR3 region has the DNA TGTGCCAGCAGTGAGACAGGACTCCAGCCCCAGCATTTT. It yields the protein CASSETGLQPQHF.

This chain links TRBV28 with TRBJ1-1, with 9 bases fitting TRBD1. The CDR3 sequence is 13 residues long. The germline gives CDR1 MDHEN, CDR2 SYDVKM. V shed 3 bases and J 8 bases; nucleotides not matched to a gene: 4. The DNA for the CDR3 is TGTGCCAGCAGTTTCGGACAGGGGATAGAAGCTTTCTTT. Encoded protein: CASSFGQGIEAFF.

The V gene is TRBV14, the J gene TRBJ2-1; the match to TRBD1 covers 8 bases. The length of the CDR3 is 24 residues. V lost 1 base, J lost 6 bases, and 32 bases stayed unmatched. The germline V gene encodes CDR1 SGHDN and CDR2 FVKESK. CDR3 region: CASSQVGGSRDLNGQGSSVNEQFF. CDR3 nucleotides: TGTGCCAGCAGCCAAGTGGGTGGATCCCGCGATCTAAACGGACAGGGATCATCTGTCAATGAGCAGTTCTTC.

The CDR3 reads CASSPGTDTIYF. CDR3 DNA sequence: TGTGCCAGCTCTCCCGGGACAGACACCATATATTTT. This chain joins TRBV18 and TRBJ1-3, with 7 nucleotides matching TRBD1. This CDR3 region has 12 residues. The germline CDR1 and CDR2 sequences are KGHSH and LQKENI. Trimming cost V 6 bases and J 8 bases; bases outside gene matches: 4.

This chain connects TRBV5-6 to TRBJ1-6; D uncertain. The CDR3 loop spans 14 amino acids. Germline V gene data show CDR1 as SGHDT and CDR2 as YYEEEE. V was clipped by 7 bases and J by 6 bases, with 14 bases between them. The CDR3 sequence: CASGEIWANSPLHF. The CDR3, as DNA: TGTGCCAGCGGCGAGATTTGGGCTAATTCACCCCTCCACTTT.

The chain couples TRBV7-9 to TRBJ1-5, with TRBD1 identical over 10 bases. CDR3 length: 17 amino acids. V lost 5 bases and J lost 0; bases outside the gene matches: 7. CDR1 and CDR2 from the germline V gene are SEHNR and FQNEAQ (reference sequence). CDR3 region: CASSMTGGGHSNQPQHF. CDR3 bases: TGTGCCAGCAGCATGACAGGGGGCGGTCATAGCAATCAGCCCCAGCATTTT.

The sample holds a few counts of this clone. The chain couples TRBV28 to TRBJ1-1; 9 bases are shared with TRBD1. The V gene's germline CDR1 is MDHEN and CDR2 SYDVKM. V lost 2 bases to trimming and J lost 11 bases; unmatched junction nucleotides: 9. CDR3 size: 14 residues. The CDR3 nucleotides are TGTGCCAGCAGTTTAGTAACAGGGGGCTATGGGGCTTTCTTT. Protein product: CASSLVTGGYGAFF.

The chain joins TRBV3-1 (or the pseudogene TRBV3-2) to TRBJ1-6; no clear D. Germline CDR1 LGHDT, CDR2 YNNKEL (reference sequence). The CDR3 length is 16 residues. V lost 0 bases and J lost 3, with 9 bases in between. The CDR3 nucleotides are TGTGCCAGCAGCCAAGATTCGGTGGTCTATAATTCACCCCTCCACTTT. Translation: CASSQDSVVYNSPLHF.

The chain is built from TRBV6-5 and TRBJ2-5, with D unclear. The CDR3 has 12 residues. The V and J ends lost 6 bases and 2 bases respectively, with 7 bases between them. Germline values: CDR1 MNHEY, CDR2 SVGAGI. The CDR3 region is CASRATQETQYF. In nucleotides, the CDR3 is TGTGCCAGCAGAGCTACGCAAGAGACCCAGTACTTC.

This chain uses TRBV14 with TRBJ1-2, with a possible D match to TRBD1 (6 bases). The CDR3 is made up of 15 amino acids. V lost 0 bases and J 4 bases, leaving 12 bases between the germline ends. Germline V gene lookup returns CDR1 SGHDN and CDR2 FVKESK. CDR3 residues: CASSQETGQLYGYTF. The CDR3 bases are TGTGCCAGCAGCCAAGAGACAGGACAACTCTATGGCTACACCTTC.

The CDR3 loop reads CASSATGLGYTF. CDR3 sequence (DNA): TGTGCCAGCAGCGCAACAGGGTTGGGCTACACCTTC. This chain links TRBV5-6 with TRBJ1-2, with a possible D match to TRBD1 (6 bases). The V gene's germline CDR1 is SGHDT and CDR2 YYEEEE. The V end was cut by 4 bases, the J end by 8 bases, with 12 bases between. The CDR3 spans 12 residues.

The chain combines TRBV5-1 with TRBJ2-3, with TRBD2 identical over 7 bases. The junction had 8 bases not matched to a gene; V was cut back by 0 bases and J by 1 base. Looked up from germline, CDR1 is SGHRS and CDR2 is YFSETQ. The CDR3 runs 17 residues. The CDR3 bases are TGCGCCAGCAGCTTGGTGGTCGGGGGGATAGGCACAGATACGCAGTATTTT. It yields the protein CASSLVVGGIGTDTQYF.

This chain uses TRBV13 with TRBJ1-6; D is uncertain. The V gene lost 2 bases and the J gene lost 4 bases, with 15 bases spanning the gap. The length of the CDR3 is 17 residues. Germline V lookup: CDR1 PRHDT, CDR2 FYEKMQ (reference sequence). CDR3 sequence reads: CASSLRRELSYNSPLHF. Here the CDR3 DNA reads TGTGCCAGCAGCTTAAGGAGGGAGTTATCTTATAATTCACCCCTCCACTTT. The full variable domain, in which reference TRBV13 and TRBJ1-6 provide the parts outside the CDR3, is AAGVIQSPRHLIKEKRETATLKCYPIPRHDTVYWYQQGPGQDPQFLISFYEKMQSDKGSIPDRFSAQQFSDYHSELNMSSLELGDSALYFCASSLRRELSYNSPLHFGNGTRLTVT.

This clone appeared a few times. The chain employs TRBV7-9 and TRBJ2-3; D is possibly TRBD2 (7 bases). Per the germline V gene, CDR1 is SEHNR and CDR2 is FQNEAQ (reference sequence). CDR3 length equals 14 residues. Trimming took 8 bases from V and 0 from J, leaving 12 bases between them. This chain's CDR3 is CASSGEGSTDTQYF. CDR3 DNA sequence: TGTGCCAGCTCAGGGGAGGGAAGCACAGATACGCAGTATTTT.

This sequence joins TRBV7-9 and TRBJ2-1; a possible D gene is TRBD1 (6 bases). Trimming took 6 bases from V and 6 from J, leaving 9 bases between them. The CDR3 is 12 residues long. Germline assignment: CDR1 SEHNR and CDR2 FQNEAQ (reference sequence). In nucleotides, the CDR3 is TGTGCCAGCAGTTCGACAGGCAATGAGCAGTTCTTC. Protein sequence: CASSSTGNEQFF.

The chain has TRBV29-1 and TRBJ1-2, with a tentative D call TRBD1 (6 bases). The germline V gene encodes CDR1 SQVTM and CDR2 ANQGSEA. V was pared by 3 bases and J by 1 base, with 15 bases between. This CDR3 has 15 amino acids. CDR3 nucleotide sequence: TGCAGCGTTGATCAACAGGGAAATGGTAACTATGGCTACACCTTC. Translated: CSVDQQGNGNYGYTF. Variable domain in full (rest from reference TRBV29-1 and TRBJ1-2): SAVISQKPSRDICQRGTSLTIQCQVDSQVTMMFWYRQQPGQSLTLIATANQGSEATYESGFVIDKFPISRPNLTFSTLTVSNMSPEDSSIYLCSVDQQGNGNYGYTFGSGTRLTVV.

This sequence joins TRBV5-4 and TRBJ2-3; tentative D call: TRBD2 (7 bases). This CDR3 is built from 14 residues. Trimming pared 4 bases from V and 4 bases from J, leaving 13 bases between. Germline V lookup: CDR1 SGHNT, CDR2 YYREEE (reference sequence). This CDR3 is CASSHWGGADTQYF. The DNA of the CDR3 is TGTGCCAGCAGCCATTGGGGGGGCGCAGATACGCAGTATTTT.

This clone was counted only a few times. J is TRBJ1-6 and V is TRBV20-1; 8 nucleotides match TRBD1. Losses at the gene ends were 3 bases for V and 7 bases for J; bases not matched to a gene: 5. The CDR3 has 14 residues. CDR1 is DFQATT, CDR2 SNEGSKA, per germline (reference sequence). The CDR3 spells CSASRTGLNSPLHF. In nucleotides, the CDR3 is TGCAGTGCTAGTCGGACAGGGCTGAATTCACCCCTCCACTTT.